Below are 21 T cell receptor beta chains sequenced from a single sample in a study of cytotoxic CD8 clonotypes in ibrutinib-treated CLL. Profiled with immunoSEQ multiplex PCR; TCRdb holds only in-frame clones, not every one. Among around 150,000 clones listed, about 88% were seen once. This specimen was PBMCs, taken at disease progression, from a patient treated with ibrutinib. These TCRs come from a human donor with chronic lymphocytic leukemia.

The rearrangement uses TRBV5-4 and TRBJ2-7, with 7 bases lining up with TRBD1. This CDR3 comprises 14 residues. Trimming at V came to 1 base and at J to 3 bases, leaving 4 bases not matched to a gene. CDR1 and CDR2 (germline): SGHNT, YYREEE (reference sequence). The CDR3 spells CASSLSQGVYEQYF. The DNA of the CDR3 is TGTGCCAGCAGCTTGAGCCAGGGGGTCTACGAGCAGTACTTC.

The V call is TRBV7-2, the J call TRBJ2-5, with 11 nucleotides matching TRBD1. The V segment lost 4 bases and the J segment 4 bases; nucleotides outside the gene matches: 5. CDR1 and CDR2 from the germline V gene are SGHTA and FQGNSA. The CDR3 consists of 15 residues. CDR3 loop: CASSSRTGGAETQYF. In nucleotides, the CDR3 is TGTGCCAGCAGCTCTAGGACAGGGGGCGCAGAGACCCAGTACTTC. Full variable domain (rest looked up from reference TRBV7-2 and TRBJ2-5): GAGVSQSPSNKVTEKGKDVELRCDPISGHTALYWYRQSLGQGLEFLIYFQGNSAPDKSGLPSDRFSAERTGGSVSTLTIQRTQQEDSAVYLCASSSRTGGAETQYFGPGTRLLVL.

The chain recombines TRBV5-6 with TRBJ2-3, with D perhaps matching TRBD2 (6 bases). The length of the CDR3 is 16 residues. Trimming pared 0 bases from V and 2 bases from J, leaving 13 bases between. Germline lookup yields CDR1 SGHDT and CDR2 YYEEEE. CDR3 amino acids: CASSLARRGYTDTQYF. CDR3 sequence (DNA): TGTGCCAGCAGCTTGGCCCGACGGGGGTACACAGATACGCAGTATTTT.

J is TRBJ1-3 and V is TRBV19, with unresolved D. V lost 5 bases and J lost 0, with 14 bases in between. The CDR3 sequence is 16 residues long. CDR1 and CDR2 from the germline V gene are LNHDA and SQIVND (reference sequence). The CDR3 loop reads CASSYSTVNSGNTIYF. In DNA, the CDR3 is TGTGCCAGTAGTTATTCGACCGTGAACTCTGGAAACACCATATATTTT. The full variable domain, in which reference TRBV19 and TRBJ1-3 provide the parts outside the CDR3, is DGGITQSPKYLFRKEGQNVTLSCEQNLNHDAMYWYRQDPGQGLRLIYYSQIVNDFQKGDIAEGYSVSREKKESFPLTVTSAQKNPTAFYLCASSYSTVNSGNTIYFGEGSWLTVV.

V and J are TRBV5-5 and TRBJ2-1; D is perhaps TRBD1 (5 bases). Germline V CDR1 and CDR2: SGHKS, YYEKEE (reference sequence). The CDR3 length is 14 residues. V was shortened by 0 bases and J by 6 bases, with 10 bases between the two germline ends. Here the CDR3 DNA reads TGTGCCAGCAGCTTGGCGGCAGGGATCAATGAGCAGTTCTTC. This translates into CASSLAAGINEQFF. Full variable domain (outside the CDR3, taken from reference TRBV5-5 and TRBJ2-1): DAGVTQSPTHLIKTRGQQVTLRCSPISGHKSVSWYQQVLGQGPQFIFQYYEKEERGRGNFPDRFSARQFPNYSSELNVNALLLGDSALYLCASSLAAGINEQFFGPGTRLTVL.

The chain recombines TRBV7-9 with TRBJ2-3; 11 nucleotides match TRBD2. Germline lookup yields CDR1 SEHNR and CDR2 FQNEAQ (reference sequence). V trimming: 3 bases; J trimming: 0 bases; junction bases outside the gene matches: 2. The CDR3 extends over 16 amino acids. The CDR3 sequence is CASSFSSGGSTDTQYF. CDR3 nucleotides: TGTGCCAGCAGCTTCTCTAGCGGGGGGAGCACAGATACGCAGTATTTT.

V usage is TRBV28 and J usage is TRBJ2-1; D remains ambiguous. The germline gives CDR1 MDHEN, CDR2 SYDVKM. This CDR3 region has 11 residues. V was trimmed by 8 bases and J by 8 bases, leaving 10 bases between them. CDR3: CASSRRDEQFF. The CDR3 DNA reads TGTGCCAGCTCCAGACGGGATGAGCAGTTCTTC.

The chain uses TRBV7-9 and TRBJ2-7; weak D call: TRBD2 (6 bases). The CDR3 consists of 16 residues. Per the germline V gene, CDR1 is SEHNR and CDR2 is FQNEAQ (reference sequence). Trimming cost V 3 bases and J 0 bases, with 15 bases left between them. The CDR3 sequence: CASSFPGDRGSYEQYF. Here the CDR3 DNA reads TGTGCCAGCAGCTTCCCGGGAGACCGGGGCTCCTACGAGCAGTACTTC.

This clone was seen a handful of times. The chain recombines TRBV7-9 with TRBJ2-7; D call uncertain. The CDR3 consists of 12 residues. With 11 bases removed from V and 2 bases from J, the gap between germline ends came to 13 bases. Germline lookup yields CDR1 SEHNR and CDR2 FQNEAQ (reference sequence). The CDR3 region is CAVPGVTYEQYF. CDR3 nucleotide sequence: TGTGCCGTCCCCGGCGTAACCTACGAGCAGTACTTC.

The chain employs TRBV6-6 and TRBJ1-4; no reliable D call. The CDR3 spans 16 residues. The V and J ends lost 6 bases and 0 bases respectively, with 14 bases between them. Germline CDR1 is MNHNY and CDR2 is SVGAGI (reference sequence). CDR3 sequence reads: CASSHPDGTTNEKLFF. The CDR3 DNA follows: TGTGCCAGCAGCCATCCCGACGGCACAACTAATGAAAAACTGTTTTTT.

To note about this clone: The same CDR3 is also encoded by other DNA sequences in this sample. The chain joins TRBV6-1 to TRBJ2-5, with D possibly matching TRBD1 (5 bases). Germline assignment: CDR1 MNHNS and CDR2 SASEGT. The CDR3 contains 12 residues. Trimming shortened V by 8 bases and J by 2 bases, and 9 bases separated the two germline ends. The CDR3 DNA sequence: TGTGCCAGCTCGGACATTCAAGAGACCCAGTACTTC. Translation gives CASSDIQETQYF.

The gene calls are TRBV27 and TRBJ2-7; 13 bases match TRBD2. CDR1 is MNHEY and CDR2 is SMNVEV in the germline V gene (reference sequence). The CDR3 has 15 amino acids. The V segment lost 4 bases and the J segment 4 bases; nucleotides outside the gene matches: 4. In nucleotides, the CDR3 is TGTGCCAGCAGTTCCGGGACTAGCGGGATGTACGAGCAGTACTTC. Protein: CASSSGTSGMYEQYF.

The CDR3 coding sequence is TGTGCCAGCAGCTGGGAAGGGCACCTGAACACTGAAGCTTTCTTT. Translation gives CASSWEGHLNTEAFF. The chain has TRBV11-3 and TRBJ1-1; D remains ambiguous. In germline, CDR1 is SGHNT, CDR2 YENEEA. The CDR3 sequence is 15 residues long. The ends were cut back, 4 bases at V and 0 bases at J, with 12 bases in the middle.

V and J are TRBV4-1 and TRBJ1-5; 8 bases map to TRBD1. Germline values: CDR1 MGHRA, CDR2 YSYEKL. This CDR3 is built from 15 residues. J gave up 6 bases and V 0 bases, and 4 bases lay outside the gene matches. In DNA, the CDR3 is TGCGCCAGCAGCCAAGATCAGGGGGCGGGTCAGCCCCAGCATTTT. It yields the protein CASSQDQGAGQPQHF.

CDR3 coding DNA: TGTGCCAGCAGCTTAGTGGGGGCGCCTGAGCAGTTCTTC. It yields the protein CASSLVGAPEQFF. V gene TRBV7-9 combines with J gene TRBJ2-1, with D perhaps TRBD1 (6 bases). The V gene lost 1 base and the J gene lost 9 bases, with 10 bases spanning the gap. The CDR3 totals 13 residues. Germline-derived CDR1 and CDR2 are SEHNR and FQNEAQ (reference sequence). The full variable domain, with the rest looked up from reference TRBV7-9 and TRBJ2-1, is DTGVSQNPRHKITKRGQNVTFRCDPISEHNRLYWYRQTLGQGPEFLTYFQNEAQLEKSRLLSDRFSAERPKGSFSTLEIQRTEQGDSAMYLCASSLVGAPEQFFGPGTRLTVL.

The chain joins TRBV18 to TRBJ2-7; no clear D. The CDR3 is made up of 16 amino acids. V lost 6 bases, J lost 0 bases, and 18 bases lay in between. Germline loops: CDR1 KGHSH, CDR2 LQKENI. The DNA of the CDR3 is TGTGCCAGCTCTTTACACCTTACCGGAAGCTCCTACGAGCAGTACTTC. The encoded protein is CASSLHLTGSSYEQYF. Together with reference TRBV18 and TRBJ2-7, the CDR3 gives the full variable domain: NAGVMQNPRHLVRRRGQEARLRCSPMKGHSHVYWYRQLPEEGLKFMVYLQKENIIDESGMPKERFSAEFPKEGPSILRIQQVVRGDSAAYFCASSLHLTGSSYEQYFGPGTRLTVT.

The sample holds one count of this clone. The gene calls are TRBV15 and TRBJ1-5; D remains ambiguous. Trimming stripped 7 bases from V and 0 bases from J, with 10 bases between. CDR1 is LNHNV and CDR2 is YYDKDF in the germline V gene (reference sequence). The CDR3 is 14 residues long. The CDR3 nucleotides are TGTGCCACCAAGCCGGAGGTTAGCAATCAGCCCCAGCATTTT. This encodes CATKPEVSNQPQHF.

J is TRBJ1-5 and V is TRBV27; possible D gene TRBD1, 5 bases. Germline V gene sequence: CDR1 MNHEY, CDR2 SMNVEV (reference sequence). V shed 0 bases and J shed 7 bases, with 13 bases lying between them. CDR3 size: 15 residues. DNA of the CDR3: TGTGCCAGCAGTTTATCAAGGTGGGGCGGGCAGCCCCAGCATTTT. The encoded protein is CASSLSRWGGQPQHF.

The chain links TRBV28 to TRBJ2-7; D could derive from TRBD1 or TRBD2 (5 bases each). This CDR3 is built from 16 residues. The ends were cut back, 1 base at V and 2 bases at J, with 15 bases in the middle. The V gene's germline CDR1 is MDHEN and CDR2 SYDVKM. This chain's CDR3 is CASSLFRERSTYEQYF. Written as DNA, the CDR3 is TGTGCCAGCAGTTTATTCAGGGAGAGGAGTACCTACGAGCAGTACTTC.

The gene calls are TRBV6-1 and TRBJ2-1; perhaps D is TRBD1 or TRBD2 (5 bases each). V lost 0 bases and J 15 bases, leaving 9 bases between the germline ends. Per the germline V gene, CDR1 is MNHNS and CDR2 is SASEGT. CDR3 length: 11 residues. CDR3 nucleotide sequence: TGTGCCAGCAGTGAAGCTTGGGACGCGTTCTTC. As protein: CASSEAWDAFF.

V gene TRBV11-2 combines with J gene TRBJ2-3; 8 bases are a match to TRBD2. V shed 4 bases and J 2 bases; nucleotides not matched to a gene: 11. This CDR3 is built from 17 residues. Germline CDR1 is SGHAT and CDR2 is FQNNGV. The CDR3 reads CASSYFEAGGHTDTQYF. Written as DNA, the CDR3 is TGTGCCAGCAGCTATTTCGAGGCGGGAGGCCACACAGATACGCAGTATTTT.